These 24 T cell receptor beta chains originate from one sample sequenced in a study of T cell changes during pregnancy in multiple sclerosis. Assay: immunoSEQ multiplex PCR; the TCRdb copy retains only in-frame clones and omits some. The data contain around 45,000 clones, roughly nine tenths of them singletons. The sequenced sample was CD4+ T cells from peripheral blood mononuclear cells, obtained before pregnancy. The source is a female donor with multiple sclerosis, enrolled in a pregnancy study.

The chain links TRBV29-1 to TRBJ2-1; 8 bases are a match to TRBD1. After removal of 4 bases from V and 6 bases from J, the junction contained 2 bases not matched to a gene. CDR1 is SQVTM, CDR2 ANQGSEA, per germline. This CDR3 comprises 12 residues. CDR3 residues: CSVATGGNEQFF. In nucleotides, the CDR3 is TGCAGCGTTGCTACAGGGGGCAATGAGCAGTTCTTC.

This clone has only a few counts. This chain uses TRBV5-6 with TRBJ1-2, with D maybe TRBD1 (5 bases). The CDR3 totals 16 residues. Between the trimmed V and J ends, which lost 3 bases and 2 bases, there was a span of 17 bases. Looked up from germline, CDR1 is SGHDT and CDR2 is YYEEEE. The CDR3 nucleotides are TGTGCCAGCAGCTCGATGGCGGGGACCACAAACTATGGCTACACCTTC. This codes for CASSSMAGTTNYGYTF.

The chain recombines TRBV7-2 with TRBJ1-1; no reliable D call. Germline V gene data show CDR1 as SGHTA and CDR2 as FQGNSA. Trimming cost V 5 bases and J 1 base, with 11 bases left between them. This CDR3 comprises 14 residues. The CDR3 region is CASSIDSPNTEAFF. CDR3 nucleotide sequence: TGTGCCAGCAGCATAGACTCCCCGAACACTGAAGCTTTCTTT. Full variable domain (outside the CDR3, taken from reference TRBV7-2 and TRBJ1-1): GAGVSQSPSNKVTEKGKDVELRCDPISGHTALYWYRQSLGQGLEFLIYFQGNSAPDKSGLPSDRFSAERTGGSVSTLTIQRTQQEDSAVYLCASSIDSPNTEAFFGQGTRLTVV.

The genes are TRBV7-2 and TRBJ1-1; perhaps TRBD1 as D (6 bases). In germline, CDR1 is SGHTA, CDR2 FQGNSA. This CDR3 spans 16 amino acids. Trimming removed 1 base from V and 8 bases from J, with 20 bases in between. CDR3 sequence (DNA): TGTGCCAGCAGCTTAGTACGGCAGGGGCCCCGCACGGAAGCTTTCTTT. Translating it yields CASSLVRQGPRTEAFF.

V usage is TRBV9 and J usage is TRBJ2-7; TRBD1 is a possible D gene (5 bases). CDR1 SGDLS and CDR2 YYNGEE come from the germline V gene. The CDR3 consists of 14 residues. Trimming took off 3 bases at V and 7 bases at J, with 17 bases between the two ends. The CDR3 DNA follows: TGTGCCAGCAGCGAGGGGTCTATAGCCTTGGAGCAGTACTTC. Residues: CASSEGSIALEQYF.

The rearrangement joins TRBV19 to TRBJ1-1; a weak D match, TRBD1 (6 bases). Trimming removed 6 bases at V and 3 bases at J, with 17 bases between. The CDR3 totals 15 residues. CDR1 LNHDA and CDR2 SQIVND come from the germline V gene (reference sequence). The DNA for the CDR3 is TGTGCCAGTAGCGCCGGGACATCAGGATACACTGAAGCTTTCTTT. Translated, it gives CASSAGTSGYTEAFF. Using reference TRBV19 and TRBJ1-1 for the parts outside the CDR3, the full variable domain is DGGITQSPKYLFRKEGQNVTLSCEQNLNHDAMYWYRQDPGQGLRLIYYSQIVNDFQKGDIAEGYSVSREKKESFPLTVTSAQKNPTAFYLCASSAGTSGYTEAFFGQGTRLTVV.

Here the CDR3 reads CASSVSGYNEQFF. DNA of the CDR3: TGTGCCAGCAGCGTCTCCGGCTACAATGAGCAGTTCTTC. V gene TRBV9 combines with J gene TRBJ2-1; D gene uncertain. There are 13 residues in the CDR3. V was clipped by 2 bases and J by 3 bases, with 6 bases between them. CDR1 and CDR2 from the germline V gene are SGDLS and YYNGEE.

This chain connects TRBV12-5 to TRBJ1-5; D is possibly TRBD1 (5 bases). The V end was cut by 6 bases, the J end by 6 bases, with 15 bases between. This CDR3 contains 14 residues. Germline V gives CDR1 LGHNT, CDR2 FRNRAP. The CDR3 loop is CASGRGSGGQPQHF. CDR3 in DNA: TGTGCTAGTGGCCGGGGTTCCGGGGGTCAGCCCCAGCATTTT.

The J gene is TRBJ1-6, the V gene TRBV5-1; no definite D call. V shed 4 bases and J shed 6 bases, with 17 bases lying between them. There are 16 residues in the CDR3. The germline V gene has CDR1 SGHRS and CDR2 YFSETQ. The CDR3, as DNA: TGCGCCAGCAGCAAGACGAGTTCACGGAGTAATTCACCCCTCCACTTT. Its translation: CASSKTSSRSNSPLHF.

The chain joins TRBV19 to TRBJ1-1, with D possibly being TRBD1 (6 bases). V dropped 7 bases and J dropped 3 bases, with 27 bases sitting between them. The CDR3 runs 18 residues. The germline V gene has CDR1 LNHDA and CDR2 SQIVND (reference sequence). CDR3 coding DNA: TGTGCCAGTAACGCTTGGGGGGGGCTACTGGGTTCATACACTGAAGCTTTCTTT. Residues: CASNAWGGLLGSYTEAFF.

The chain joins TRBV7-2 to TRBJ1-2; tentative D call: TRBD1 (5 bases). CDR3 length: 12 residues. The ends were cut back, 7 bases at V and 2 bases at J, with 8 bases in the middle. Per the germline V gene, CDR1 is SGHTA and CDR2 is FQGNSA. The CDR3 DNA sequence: TGTGCCAGCACCTACAGGAACTATGGCTACACCTTC. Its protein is CASTYRNYGYTF.

CDR3 DNA sequence: TGTGCCAGCAGCGTAGATCCGGACACTTCCTACGAGCAGTACTTC. Its translation: CASSVDPDTSYEQYF. The rearrangement joins TRBV9 to TRBJ2-7, with D possibly TRBD1 on 5 matching bases. V lost 0 bases and J lost 1, with 11 bases in between. This CDR3 spans 15 amino acids. The V gene's germline CDR1 is SGDLS and CDR2 YYNGEE. The full variable domain, with the rest looked up from reference TRBV9 and TRBJ2-7, is DSGVTQTPKHLITATGQRVTLRCSPRSGDLSVYWYQQSLDQGLQFLIQYYNGEERAKGNILERFSAQQFPDLHSELNLSSLELGDSALYFCASSVDPDTSYEQYFGPGTRLTVT.

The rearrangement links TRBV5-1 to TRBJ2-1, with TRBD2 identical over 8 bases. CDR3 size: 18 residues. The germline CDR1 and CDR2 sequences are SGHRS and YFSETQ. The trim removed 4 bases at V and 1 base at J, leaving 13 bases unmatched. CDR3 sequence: CASSLHSGGPGSYNEQFF. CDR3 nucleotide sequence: TGCGCCAGCAGCCTCCACTCGGGGGGGCCTGGGTCCTACAATGAGCAGTTCTTC.

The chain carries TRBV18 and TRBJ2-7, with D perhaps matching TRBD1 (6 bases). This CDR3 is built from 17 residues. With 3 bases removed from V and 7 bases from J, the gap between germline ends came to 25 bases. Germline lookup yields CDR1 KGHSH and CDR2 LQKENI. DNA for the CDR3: TGTGCCAGCTCACCCCTTCGCCCAGGGGCCCCTCTGTCTGAGCAGTACTTC. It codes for CASSPLRPGAPLSEQYF.

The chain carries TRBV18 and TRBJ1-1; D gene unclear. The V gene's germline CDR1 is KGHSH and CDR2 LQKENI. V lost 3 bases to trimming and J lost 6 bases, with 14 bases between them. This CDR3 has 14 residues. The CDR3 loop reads CASSPEPDLAEAFF. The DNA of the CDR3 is TGTGCCAGCTCACCGGAGCCGGACTTGGCTGAAGCTTTCTTT.

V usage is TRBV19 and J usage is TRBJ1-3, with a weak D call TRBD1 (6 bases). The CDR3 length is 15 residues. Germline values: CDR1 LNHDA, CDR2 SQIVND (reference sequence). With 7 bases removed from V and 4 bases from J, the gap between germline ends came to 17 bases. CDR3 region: CASTTTGPHGNTIYF. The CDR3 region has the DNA TGTGCCAGTACCACTACAGGGCCTCACGGAAACACCATATATTTT.

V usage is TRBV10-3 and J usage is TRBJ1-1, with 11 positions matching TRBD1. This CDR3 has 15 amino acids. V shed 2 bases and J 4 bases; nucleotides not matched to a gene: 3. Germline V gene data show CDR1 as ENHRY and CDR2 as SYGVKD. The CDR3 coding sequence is TGTGCCATCAGTGAGACCGGGACAGGGGGCACTGAAGCTTTCTTT. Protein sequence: CAISETGTGGTEAFF.

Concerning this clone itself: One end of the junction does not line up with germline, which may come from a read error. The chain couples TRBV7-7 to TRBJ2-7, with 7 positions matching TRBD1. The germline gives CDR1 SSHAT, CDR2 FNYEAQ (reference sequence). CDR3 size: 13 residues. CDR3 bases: TGTGCTAGCAGCTTTTTGGCAGGGGGCGAGCAGTACTTC. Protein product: CASSFLAGGEQYF.

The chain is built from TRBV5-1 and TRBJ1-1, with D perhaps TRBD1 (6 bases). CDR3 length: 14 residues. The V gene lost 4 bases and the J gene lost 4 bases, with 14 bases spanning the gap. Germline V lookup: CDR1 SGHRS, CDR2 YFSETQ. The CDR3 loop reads CASSEGGVVTEAFF. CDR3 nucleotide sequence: TGCGCCAGCAGCGAAGGGGGGGTGGTCACTGAAGCTTTCTTT.

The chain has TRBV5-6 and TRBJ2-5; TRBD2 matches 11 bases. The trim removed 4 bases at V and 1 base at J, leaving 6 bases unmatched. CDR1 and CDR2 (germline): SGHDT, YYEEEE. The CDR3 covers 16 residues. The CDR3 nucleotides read TGTGCCAGCAGCATTCGACTAGCGGGGACCCAAGAGACCCAGTACTTC. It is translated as CASSIRLAGTQETQYF.

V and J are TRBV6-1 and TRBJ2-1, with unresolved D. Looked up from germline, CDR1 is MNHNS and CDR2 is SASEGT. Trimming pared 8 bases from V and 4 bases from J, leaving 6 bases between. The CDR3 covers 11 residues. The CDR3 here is CASEEYNEQFF. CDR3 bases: TGTGCCAGCGAGGAATACAATGAGCAGTTCTTC.

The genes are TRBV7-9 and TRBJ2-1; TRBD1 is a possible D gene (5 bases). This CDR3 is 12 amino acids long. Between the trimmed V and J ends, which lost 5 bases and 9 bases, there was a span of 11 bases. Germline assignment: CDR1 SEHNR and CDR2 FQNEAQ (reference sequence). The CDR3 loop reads CASSPQASEQFF. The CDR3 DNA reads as TGTGCCAGCAGCCCACAGGCGAGTGAGCAGTTCTTC.

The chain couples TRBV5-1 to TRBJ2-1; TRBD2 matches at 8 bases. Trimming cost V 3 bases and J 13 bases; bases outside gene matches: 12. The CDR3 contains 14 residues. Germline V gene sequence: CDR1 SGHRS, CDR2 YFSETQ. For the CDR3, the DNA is TGCGCCAGCAGCTCCGGGACTAGGGTGATTTTACAGTTCTTC. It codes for CASSSGTRVILQFF.

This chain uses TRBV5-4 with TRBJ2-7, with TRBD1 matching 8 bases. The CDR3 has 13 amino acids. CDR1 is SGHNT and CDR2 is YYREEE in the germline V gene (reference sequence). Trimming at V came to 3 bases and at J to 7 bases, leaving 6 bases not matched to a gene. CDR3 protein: CASSSTGGWEQYF. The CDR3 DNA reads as TGTGCCAGCAGCTCAACAGGGGGGTGGGAGCAGTACTTC.